This entry describes one TCR beta chain. The target antigen is unknown. The data were obtained in a study of identical twins. Findings and limits, study-wide: Twin pairs' shared out-of-frame alpha sequences were enriched in low generation probability. Out-of-frame beta sequences exhibited a weaker degree of excess twin sharing.

TCRdb re-called the 5' RACE reads with MiXCR, one entry per CDR3 protein. This table holds approximately 530,000 distinct CDR3 sequences, around 22% found once. The CDR3 spans 15 residues. V gave up 6 bases and J gave up 0 bases, with 9 bases separating them. CDR1 is KGHSH, CDR2 LQKENI, per germline. These data also formed part of another study, on yellow fever vaccine responses in identical twins. According to that study: Twins' vaccine T cell responses were reported to seem partly convergent and partly personalized.

Material for sequencing was CD4+ T cells sorted from blood. The receptor was isolated from a woman under 30 in good health. This sequence joins TRBV18 and TRBJ2-6; the D is unclear. CDR3 sequence (DNA): TGTGCCAGCTCTCTCGGAATCTCTGGGGCCAACGTCCTGACTTTC. It is translated as CASSLGISGANVLTF.